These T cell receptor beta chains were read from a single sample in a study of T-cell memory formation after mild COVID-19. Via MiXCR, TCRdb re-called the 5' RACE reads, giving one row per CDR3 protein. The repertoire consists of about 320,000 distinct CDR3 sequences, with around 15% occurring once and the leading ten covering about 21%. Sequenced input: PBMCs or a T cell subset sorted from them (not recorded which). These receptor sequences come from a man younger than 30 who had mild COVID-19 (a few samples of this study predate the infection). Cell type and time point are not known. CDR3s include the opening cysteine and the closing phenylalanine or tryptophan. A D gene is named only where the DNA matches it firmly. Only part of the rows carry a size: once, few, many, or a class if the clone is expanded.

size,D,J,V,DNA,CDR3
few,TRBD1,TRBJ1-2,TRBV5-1,TGCGCCAGCAGCCCAAATCCGGGACAGGGGGCCGGAGATGGCTACACCTTC,CASSPNPGQGAGDGYTF
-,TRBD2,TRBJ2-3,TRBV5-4,TGTGCCAGCAGCCCGGGCGGGGGGCTGGGGGATACGCAGTATTTT,CASSPGGGLGDTQYF
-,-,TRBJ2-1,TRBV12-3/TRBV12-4,TGTGCCAGCACCTGGGGGGACCGTCGGTCTGAGCAGTTCTTC,CASTWGDRRSEQFF
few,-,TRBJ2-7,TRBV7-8,TGTGCCAGCAGCTTATTCGTGAGCTCCTACGAGCAGTACTTC,CASSLFVSSYEQYF
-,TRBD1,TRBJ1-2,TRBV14,TGTGCCAGCAGCGCCCGACAGGGTGCGGCCTATGGCTACACCTTC,CASSARQGAAYGYTF
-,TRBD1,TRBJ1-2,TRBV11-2,TGTGCCAGCGGGGACAGGGGGCCCTCCTATGGCTACACCTTC,CASGDRGPSYGYTF
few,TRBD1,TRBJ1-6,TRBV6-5,TGTGCCAGCAGTTACTATCCAGGGGGAAAATCACCCCTCCACTTT,CASSYYPGGKSPLHF
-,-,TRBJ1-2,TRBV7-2,TGTGCCAGCAGCCAGACGGCAGGGCCCTATGGCTACACCTTC,CASSQTAGPYGYTF
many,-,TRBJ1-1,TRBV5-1,TGCGCCAGCAGCTTGCAGTGGAACACTGAAGCTTTCTTT,CASSLQWNTEAFF
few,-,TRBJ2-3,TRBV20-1,TGCAGTGCCAGCCTGAAGTGGGATACGCAGTATTTT,CSASLKWDTQYF
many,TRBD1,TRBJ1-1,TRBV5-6,TGTGCCAGCAGCTTCGGACAGGGGAACACTGAAGCTTTCTTT,CASSFGQGNTEAFF
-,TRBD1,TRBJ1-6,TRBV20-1,TGCAGTGCCCGGTCAGGACAGGTCGTCTCACCCCTCCACTTT,CSARSGQVVSPLHF
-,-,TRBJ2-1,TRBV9,TGTGCCAGCAGCGTAGCAGGATCAGCCTACAATGAGCAGTTCTTC,CASSVAGSAYNEQFF
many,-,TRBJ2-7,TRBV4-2,TGTGCCAGCAGCCAAGATTTGCGGGGGCGGAGCTCCTACGAGCAGTACTTC,CASSQDLRGRSSYEQYF
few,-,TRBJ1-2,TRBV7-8,TGTGCCAGCAGCTCCCTCCGAGCCTATGGCTACACCTTC,CASSSLRAYGYTF
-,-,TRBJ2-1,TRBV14,TGTGCCAGCAGCCCCTTGGGGCGGCAATACAATGAGCAGTTCTTC,CASSPLGRQYNEQFF
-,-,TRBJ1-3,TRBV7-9,TGTGCCAGCAGCGAATTCCACCGCTCTGGAAACACCATATATTTT,CASSEFHRSGNTIYF
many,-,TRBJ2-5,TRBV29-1,TGCAGCGTTGAGAAAGAGACCCAGTACTTC,CSVEKETQYF
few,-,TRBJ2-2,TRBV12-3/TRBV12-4,TGTGCCAGCAGTTTAGGGCTAGAAGGCACCGGGGAGCTGTTTTTT,CASSLGLEGTGELFF
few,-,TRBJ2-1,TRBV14,TGTGCCAGCAGCCACACAACGAGCTCCTACAATGAGCAGTTCTTC,CASSHTTSSYNEQFF
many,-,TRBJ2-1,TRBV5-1,TGCGCCAGCAGCTTGAGGGGGGGACTCACCTACAATGAGCAGTTCTTC,CASSLRGGLTYNEQFF
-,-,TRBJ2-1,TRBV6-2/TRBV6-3,TGTGCCAGCAGTTACTTCCGGGGGTACAATGAGCAGTTCTTC,CASSYFRGYNEQFF
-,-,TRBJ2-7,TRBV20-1,TGCAGTGCTCCGGTGGGCGCCGAGCAGTACTTC,CSAPVGAEQYF
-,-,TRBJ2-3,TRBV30,TGTGCCTCCGAGACCTTGACAGCAGATACGCAGTATTTT,CASETLTADTQYF
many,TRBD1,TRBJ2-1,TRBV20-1,TGCAGTGCTAGATCGACAGGGTCTTACAATGAGCAGTTCTTC,CSARSTGSYNEQFF
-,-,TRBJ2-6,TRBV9,TGTGCCAGCAGCGTAGAGGTCAACTCTGGGGCCAACGTCCTGACTTTC,CASSVEVNSGANVLTF
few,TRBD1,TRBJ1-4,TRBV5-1,TGCGCCAGCAGTGCGCCGGGACAGGGCCCTGAAAAACTGTTTTTT,CASSAPGQGPEKLFF
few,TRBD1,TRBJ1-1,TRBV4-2,TGTGCCAGCAGCCAGGTGCAGGGGGGCGAGGGCACTGAAGCTTTCTTT,CASSQVQGGEGTEAFF
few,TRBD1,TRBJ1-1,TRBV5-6,TGTGCCAGCAGGTCACAGGGGAGGGACCCTGAAGCTTTCTTT,CASRSQGRDPEAFF
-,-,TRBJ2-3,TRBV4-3,TGCGCCAGCAGCCAAGTTAGGGGGGTGGGGGATACGCAGTATTTT,CASSQVRGVGDTQYF
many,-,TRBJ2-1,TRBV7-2,TGTGCCAGCAGCTTGGACTACCGCAATGAGCAGTTCTTC,CASSLDYRNEQFF
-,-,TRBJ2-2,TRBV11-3,TGTGCCAGCAGCTCGAGTTGGGCCGGGGAGCTGTTTTTT,CASSSSWAGELFF
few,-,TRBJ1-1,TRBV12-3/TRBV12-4,TGTGCCAGCATGGCAGGGCGGGGTACTGAAGCTTTCTTT,CASMAGRGTEAFF
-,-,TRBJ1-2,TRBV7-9,TGTGCCAGCAGCTTGCGGACACACTATGGCTACACCTTC,CASSLRTHYGYTF
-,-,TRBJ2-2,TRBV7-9,TGTGCCAGCACCCGCCTAACGAACACCGGGGAGCTGTTTTTT,CASTRLTNTGELFF